One and the same sample provided the 18 T cell receptor beta chains below, sequenced in a study of control samples from healthy donors and cancer patients. Method: immunoSEQ multiplex PCR; TCRdb's copy keeps in-frame clones and lacks some. The table has around 250,000 clones, 82% seen once. The sequenced material came from PBMCs. Receptors originate from a woman aged 55-70 years with lung cancer.

The chain joins TRBV29-1 to TRBJ2-7, with 7 bases that match TRBD2. V dropped 4 bases and J dropped 6; count of bases not matched to a gene: 3. From germline, CDR1 is SQVTM and CDR2 ANQGSEA. The CDR3 extends over 11 amino acids. CDR3 amino acids: CSVGTSVEQYF. In nucleotides, the CDR3 is TGCAGCGTTGGGACTAGTGTCGAGCAGTACTTC.

This chain joins TRBV7-9 and TRBJ1-4; 12 positions match TRBD1. There are 14 residues in the CDR3. V gave up 7 bases and J gave up 8 bases; unmatched junction bases: 5. Germline V gene data show CDR1 as SEHNR and CDR2 as FQNEAQ (reference sequence). The CDR3 DNA reads as TGTGCCAGCACAAGGGACAGGGGGCAAGAAAAACTGTTTTTT. Its translation is CASTRDRGQEKLFF. The entire variable domain, with the rest obtained from reference TRBV7-9 and TRBJ1-4, is as follows: DTGVSQNPRHKITKRGQNVTFRCDPISEHNRLYWYRQTLGQGPEFLTYFQNEAQLEKSRLLSDRFSAERPKGSFSTLEIQRTEQGDSAMYLCASTRDRGQEKLFFGSGTQLSVL.

V usage is TRBV5-1 and J usage is TRBJ2-7, with D perhaps given as TRBD1 or TRBD2 (6 bases each). The CDR3 length is 15 residues. V dropped 2 bases and J dropped 5 bases, with 17 bases sitting between them. Germline V gene data show CDR1 as SGHRS and CDR2 as YFSETQ. Here the CDR3 DNA reads TGCGCCAGCAGCTTCGGGGTTAAGAGGGGGGACGAGCAGTACTTC. The encoded protein is CASSFGVKRGDEQYF.

The chain links TRBV3-1 (or the pseudogene TRBV3-2) to TRBJ2-7; 7 bases fit TRBD1. J gave up 0 bases and V 5 bases, and 10 bases lay outside the gene matches. The length of the CDR3 is 16 residues. Germline lookup yields CDR1 LGHDT and CDR2 YNNKEL (reference sequence). Here the CDR3 DNA reads TGTGCCAGCAGCTCACGACAGGGTAGAGGCTCCTACGAGCAGTACTTC. Encoded protein: CASSSRQGRGSYEQYF.

The V and J genes are TRBV7-9 and TRBJ1-1; D is ambiguous. The CDR3 length is 11 residues. Trimming took 6 bases from V and 8 from J, leaving 10 bases between them. Per germline, CDR1 SEHNR and CDR2 FQNEAQ (reference sequence). For the CDR3, the DNA is TGTGCCAGCAGTCAACCTAGGGAAGCTTTCTTT. Translated, it gives CASSQPREAFF.

The chain carries TRBV5-1 and TRBJ1-3; D perhaps matches TRBD1 (5 bases). V was trimmed by 2 bases and J by 3 bases, leaving 21 bases between them. The CDR3 is 18 residues long. Germline V CDR1 and CDR2: SGHRS, YFSETQ. The CDR3, as DNA: TGCGCCAGCAGCTTCTCGGGACGGATTTTCTGCCTTGGAAACACCATATATTTT. Protein product: CASSFSGRIFCLGNTIYF.

V gene TRBV10-2 combines with J gene TRBJ2-3; TRBD2 agrees at 7 bases. The CDR3 totals 16 residues. CDR1 WSHSY and CDR2 SAAADI come from the germline V gene. J was trimmed by 2 bases and V by 2 bases; bases with no gene match: 7. The CDR3 is CASSEGGLSYTDTQYF. In nucleotides, the CDR3 is TGCGCCAGCAGTGAGGGGGGACTATCCTACACAGATACGCAGTATTTT.

The rearrangement uses TRBV2 and TRBJ2-5; no reliable D call. The germline CDR1 and CDR2 sequences are SNHLY and FYNNEI. This CDR3 has 13 amino acids. V was trimmed by 7 bases and J by 1 base, leaving 10 bases between them. The CDR3 DNA reads TGTGCCAGCACCAAGGCGAGCCAAGAGACCCAGTACTTC. This translates into CASTKASQETQYF.

This CDR3 reads CASRGGQVQETQYF. CDR3 DNA: TGCGCCAGCAGGGGAGGTCAAGTCCAAGAGACCCAGTACTTC. This chain links TRBV5-1 with TRBJ2-5, with a weak D call TRBD2 (6 bases). The CDR3 length is 14 residues. The germline CDR1 and CDR2 sequences are SGHRS and YFSETQ. Trimming cost V 5 bases and J 1 base, with 12 bases left between them.

The chain is built from TRBV2 and TRBJ2-3; unclear D gene. Trimming stripped 8 bases from V and 3 bases from J, with 15 bases between. Germline V gives CDR1 SNHLY, CDR2 FYNNEI. The CDR3 loop spans 14 amino acids. The CDR3 bases are TGTGCCAGCTCACCCTTGCCACCGACAGATACGCAGTATTTT. This sequence encodes CASSPLPPTDTQYF.

J is TRBJ2-2 and V is TRBV2; D is unclear. CDR3 length: 17 residues. Germline V gene sequence: CDR1 SNHLY, CDR2 FYNNEI. Deletions cut 1 base from V and 5 bases from J, with 17 bases between. The CDR3 region has the DNA TGTGCCAGCAGTGAAGTTTTCTGGTCCTCGCGGACCGGGGAGCTGTTTTTT. It translates to CASSEVFWSSRTGELFF.

The rearrangement uses TRBV7-9 and TRBJ2-1, with D possibly called TRBD1 or TRBD2 (5 bases each). Between the trimmed V and J ends, which lost 4 bases and 9 bases, there was a span of 7 bases. The CDR3 covers 11 residues. The germline V gene has CDR1 SEHNR and CDR2 FQNEAQ (reference sequence). CDR3 sequence reads: CASSSGSEQFF. The CDR3 DNA reads as TGTGCCAGCAGCTCAGGGAGTGAGCAGTTCTTC. Together with reference TRBV7-9 and TRBJ2-1, the CDR3 gives the full variable domain: DTGVSQNPRHKITKRGQNVTFRCDPISEHNRLYWYRQTLGQGPEFLTYFQNEAQLEKSRLLSDRFSAERPKGSFSTLEIQRTEQGDSAMYLCASSSGSEQFFGPGTRLTVL.

The chain is built from TRBV28 and TRBJ2-1; 9 bases are shared with TRBD2. The CDR3 has 16 residues. The trim removed 3 bases at V and 2 bases at J, leaving 5 bases unmatched. Germline V CDR1 and CDR2: MDHEN, SYDVKM. CDR3 in DNA: TGTGCCAGCAGTTTCCCCAGCGGGAGGCCCTACAATGAGCAGTTCTTC. Translated, it gives CASSFPSGRPYNEQFF. Combining the CDR3 with reference TRBV28 and TRBJ2-1 gives the whole variable domain DVKVTQSSRYLVKRTGEKVFLECVQDMDHENMFWYRQDPGLGLRLIYFSYDVKMKEKGDIPEGYSVSREKKERFSLILESASTNQTSMYLCASSFPSGRPYNEQFFGPGTRLTVL.

This clone occurred once. The chain is built from TRBV7-9 and TRBJ1-1; D call uncertain. The CDR3 sequence is 15 residues long. Looked up from germline, CDR1 is SEHNR and CDR2 is FQNEAQ (reference sequence). Between the trimmed V and J ends, which lost 3 bases and 4 bases, there was a span of 15 bases. The CDR3 sequence is CASSFGGGRATEAFF. DNA of the CDR3: TGTGCCAGCAGCTTCGGCGGAGGGCGAGCCACTGAAGCTTTCTTT.

The chain carries TRBV10-3 and TRBJ1-2; 8 nucleotides match TRBD1. This CDR3 is 14 amino acids long. The V segment lost 3 bases and the J segment 6 bases; nucleotides outside the gene matches: 6. Germline V gives CDR1 ENHRY, CDR2 SYGVKD. The CDR3 nucleotides are TGTGCCATCAGTGAAGGACAGGGACTTCATGGCTACACCTTC. Protein sequence: CAISEGQGLHGYTF.

This chain uses TRBV11-3 with TRBJ2-5; 10 nucleotides line up with TRBD2. The CDR3 totals 17 residues. V shed 1 base and J 1 base; nucleotides not matched to a gene: 6. Germline assignment: CDR1 SGHNT and CDR2 YENEEA. CDR3 in DNA: TGTGCCAGCAGCTTAGGTAGGACTAGCGGATCCCAAGAGACCCAGTACTTC. Translated: CASSLGRTSGSQETQYF.

The rearrangement joins TRBV4-2 to TRBJ2-2; TRBD2 aligns across 8 bases. Losses at the gene ends were 0 bases for V and 7 bases for J; bases not matched to a gene: 10. Germline V gives CDR1 LGHNA, CDR2 YNFKEQ. This CDR3 contains 17 residues. The CDR3 DNA sequence: TGTGCCAGCAGCCAAGAGATGAGCGGGGGATCGGACGGGGAGCTGTTTTTT. Translation gives CASSQEMSGGSDGELFF.

V and J are TRBV5-1 and TRBJ1-4; 7 nucleotides match TRBD1. J gave up 6 bases and V 3 bases, and 8 bases lay outside the gene matches. The CDR3 consists of 15 residues. Germline loops: CDR1 SGHRS, CDR2 YFSETQ. The CDR3 bases are TGCGCCAGCAGCTCACAGGGGTCAGGGGATGAAAAACTGTTTTTT. Residues: CASSSQGSGDEKLFF. Combining the CDR3 with reference TRBV5-1 and TRBJ1-4 gives the whole variable domain KAGVTQTPRYLIKTRGQQVTLSCSPISGHRSVSWYQQTPGQGLQFLFEYFSETQRNKGNFPGRFSGRQFSNSRSEMNVSTLELGDSALYLCASSSQGSGDEKLFFGSGTQLSVL.